This entry lists 15 T cell receptor beta chains sequenced from one sample in a study of read filtering for tumor transcriptome and immune sequencing. Molecular barcoded adaptors covering alpha/delta and beta/gamma chains were used on roughly 370 ng RNA. TCRdb reprocessed the reads with MiXCR, giving one entry per CDR3 protein. This sample has over 40,000 distinct CDR3 sequences, with 12% found just once. Sequencing was carried out using a population of CD138-negative cells sorted from bone marrow. The origin of the receptors is a donor at least 40 years old with multiple myeloma.

This clonotype occurred many times. The chain joins TRBV28 to TRBJ2-7; 7 positions match TRBD1. The germline gives CDR1 MDHEN, CDR2 SYDVKM. This CDR3 comprises 14 residues. V was clipped by 3 bases and J by 4 bases; unmatched bases: 6. CDR3 nucleotide sequence: TGTGCCAGCAGTTTCCAGACAGGGAAATACGAGCAGTACTTC. The encoded protein is CASSFQTGKYEQYF.

This clonotype appeared a single time. One end of the junction does not line up with germline, which may come from a read error. The rearrangement joins TRBV7-2 to TRBJ2-5; D gene unclear. Germline V lookup: CDR1 SGHTA, CDR2 FQGNSA. The length of the CDR3 is 15 residues. The CDR3 spells CASGLVRTQQETQYF. The CDR3 coding sequence is TGTGCCAGCGGCTTAGTTAGAACGCAACAAGAGACCCAGTACTTC.

At least ten counts were recorded for this clonotype. This may arise from a read error, as a much more abundant clone is one base away. The chain employs TRBV29-1 and TRBJ2-1, with 15 bases identical to TRBD2. CDR3 size: 18 residues. Germline assignment: CDR1 SQVTM and CDR2 ANQGSEA. Here the CDR3 DNA reads TGCAGCGTTGACGGGACTAGCGGGAGGCCTAGCTCCTACAATGGGCAGTTCTTC. Translated: CSVDGTSGRPSSYNGQFF.

This clonotype was seen repeatedly, ten times or more. V usage is TRBV6-6 and J usage is TRBJ2-7; D unclear. Trimming pared 6 bases from V and 0 bases from J, leaving 12 bases between. Germline V gives CDR1 MNHNY, CDR2 SVGAGI (reference sequence). This CDR3 is 14 amino acids long. DNA for the CDR3: TGTGCCAGCAGGCAAACGTCGGTCTCCTACGAGCAGTACTTC. This translates into CASRQTSVSYEQYF.

V and J are TRBV2 and TRBJ1-5; no clear D gene. In germline, CDR1 is SNHLY, CDR2 FYNNEI. This CDR3 spans 13 amino acids. Trimming pared 5 bases from V and 9 bases from J, leaving 14 bases between. CDR3 coding DNA: TGTGCCAGCAGTAACACGGAGAGCGGGCCCCAGCATTTT. Amino acids: CASSNTESGPQHF.

This clonotype was recorded many times. The chain uses TRBV6-2 or TRBV6-3 and TRBJ1-1; 7 nucleotides match TRBD1. The CDR3 is 14 amino acids. Trimming removed 4 bases from V and 1 base from J; junction bases left unmatched: 3. CDR1 is MNHEY, CDR2 SVGEGT, per germline. CDR3 sequence: CASSSTGENTEAFF. CDR3 nucleotides: TGTGCCAGCAGTTCCACAGGGGAGAACACTGAAGCTTTCTTT.

This clonotype was picked up many times. This chain joins TRBV7-2 and TRBJ2-3; possibly TRBD2 for D (6 bases). The V gene's germline CDR1 is SGHTA and CDR2 FQGNSA. CDR3 length: 15 amino acids. The V end was cut by 4 bases, the J end by 0 bases, with 11 bases between. CDR3 sequence reads: CASSSGGTSTDTQYF. The CDR3 bases are TGTGCCAGCAGCTCGGGTGGGACTAGCACAGATACGCAGTATTTT.

This clonotype has a handful of counts. V is TRBV5-4 and J is TRBJ2-7; D unresolved. Germline lookup yields CDR1 SGHNT and CDR2 YYREEE (reference sequence). V lost 4 bases to trimming and J lost 5 bases, with 16 bases between them. CDR3 length equals 14 residues. The CDR3 protein is CASSRPEPWNEQYF. CDR3 bases: TGTGCCAGCAGCCGCCCTGAACCTTGGAACGAGCAGTACTTC.

This clonotype was observed many times. V gene TRBV7-3 combines with J gene TRBJ2-2, with 15 bases identical to TRBD2. In germline, CDR1 is SGHTA, CDR2 FQGTGA. The CDR3 sequence is 17 residues long. Trimming at V came to 4 bases and at J to 6 bases, leaving 6 bases not matched to a gene. The CDR3 sequence: CASSSPGLAGGAGELFF. In nucleotides, the CDR3 is TGTGCCAGCAGCTCGCCGGGACTAGCGGGAGGTGCCGGGGAGCTGTTTTTT.

This clonotype was counted once. V usage is TRBV2 and J usage is TRBJ1-5; no definite D call. V was pared by 4 bases and J by 7 bases, with 14 bases between. Germline CDR1 and CDR2: SNHLY and FYNNEI. The CDR3 contains 14 residues. Here the CDR3 reads CASSGGGSDQPQHF. The CDR3 coding sequence is TGTGCCAGCAGTGGAGGCGGGAGCGACCAGCCCCAGCATTTT.

This clonotype was seen ten or more times. V is TRBV6-5 and J is TRBJ2-3; D unclear. The CDR3 spans 12 residues. Germline CDR1 MNHEY, CDR2 SVGAGI. Trimming stripped 6 bases from V and 9 bases from J, with 13 bases between. The CDR3 DNA reads TGTGCCAGCAGGACCCTAGTCGGAACGCAGTATTTT. This gives the protein CASRTLVGTQYF.

As for this clonotype: This is likely a read error, given that the CDR3 carries no conserved phenylalanine or tryptophan at its end. The chain joins TRBV4-1 to TRBJ2-1; 7 bases fit TRBD2. The CDR3 covers 15 residues. V lost 0 bases and J lost 10; bases outside the gene matches: 9. Germline V gives CDR1 MGHRA, CDR2 YSYEKL. CDR3 in amino acids: CASSQDGREGREQFL. The CDR3 DNA reads TGCGCCAGCAGCCAAGATGGGAGGGAGGGAAGGGAGCAGTTCCTC.

This clonotype was recorded many times. The genes are TRBV15 and TRBJ2-6, with D unresolved. Trimming took 0 bases from V and 0 from J, leaving 6 bases between them. The CDR3 sequence is 16 residues long. Per germline, CDR1 LNHNV and CDR2 YYDKDF (reference sequence). The CDR3 region has the DNA TGTGCCACCAGCAGAGATCGTACCTCTGGGGCCAACGTCCTGACTTTC. It translates to CATSRDRTSGANVLTF.

This clonotype occurred many times. The chain uses TRBV7-3 and TRBJ1-5, with 8 bases matching TRBD1. The CDR3 has 15 residues. CDR1 is SGHTA, CDR2 FQGTGA, per germline. V dropped 3 bases and J dropped 5; count of bases not matched to a gene: 6. The CDR3 DNA reads as TGTGCCAGCAGCTTCAACCCAGGGGGCTATCAGCCCCAGCATTTT. Its protein product is CASSFNPGGYQPQHF.

This clonotype came up many times. The V and J genes are TRBV12-3 or TRBV12-4 and TRBJ2-1; TRBD2 matches at 7 bases. V was pared by 2 bases and J by 0 bases, with 4 bases of the junction left unmatched. This CDR3 spans 16 amino acids. As DNA, the CDR3 is TGTGCCAGCAGTTTAAGGGCTAGCGGCTCCTACAATGAGCAGTTCTTC. As protein: CASSLRASGSYNEQFF.